One TCR beta chain is described in this entry. Regarding time point: baseline pretreatment blood. Treatment given: 15 Gy SBRT to primary tumor, nephrectomy 4 weeks later. This specimen belongs to a study of radiation and T cells in renal cell carcinoma. This CDR3 spans 15 amino acids. CDR1 KGHSH and CDR2 LQKENI come from the germline V gene. J lost 4 bases, V lost 5 bases, and 7 bases had no gene match. Some clones are missing from TCRdb's copy, which holds only in-frame ones; the method was immunoSEQ multiplex PCR. The sample shows about 91,000 clones, 82% of them seen only once. The receptor comes from a man in his fifties or sixties with renal cell carcinoma. This specimen consisted of blood, obtained from a patient whose treatment included radiotherapy and nephrectomy. The chain is built from TRBV18 and TRBJ1-5; TRBD1 matches at 8 bases. The CDR3 DNA reads as TGTGCCAGCTCAGCCGGCCGGGACAGGAATCAGCCCCAGCATTTT. This encodes CASSAGRDRNQPQHF. Filled out from reference TRBV18 and TRBJ1-5, the complete variable domain reads NAGVMQNPRHLVRRRGQEARLRCSPMKGHSHVYWYRQLPEEGLKFMVYLQKENIIDESGMPKERFSAEFPKEGPSILRIQQVVRGDSAAYFCASSAGRDRNQPQHFGDGTRLSIL.